What follows are 20 T cell receptor beta chains derived from one specimen sequenced in a study of T cells expressing NK-cell markers. TCRdb reprocessed the 5' RACE reads, keeping one entry per CDR3 protein, no DNA. The listing contains about 550,000 distinct CDR3 sequences. The sample taken for sequencing was blood T cells: a sorted CD56 or NKG2C T cell subset, CD4+ or CD8+ T cells, or bulk PBMC T cells (not recorded which). The receptors here all came from a man between 18 and 29 years old in good health.

CDR3 amino acids: CASSFREHEQFF. The rearrangement links TRBV5-5 to TRBJ2-1; the TCRdb D gene call, TRBD1, has no DNA to confirm it. CDR1 is SGHKS and CDR2 is YYEKEE in the germline V gene (reference sequence). CDR3 length equals 12 residues.

The gene calls are TRBV12-3 or TRBV12-4 and TRBJ2-5. The CDR3 is made up of 15 amino acids. The CDR3 is CASSQKRGYQETQYF.

J is TRBJ2-1 and V is TRBV27; TCRdb's assignment of TRBD2 cannot be checked, as there is no DNA. The CDR3 has 14 residues. The germline V gene encodes CDR1 MNHEY and CDR2 SMNVEV (reference sequence). The CDR3 sequence: CASSGVQGTDEQFF.

The V gene is TRBV28, the J gene TRBJ2-3; TCRdb's D gene call, TRBD1, goes unchecked for lack of DNA. This CDR3 region has 16 residues. CDR1 is MDHEN, CDR2 SYDVKM, per germline. CDR3 amino acids: CASSLSGSRGTDTQYF.

The V gene is TRBV7-2, the J gene TRBJ2-3. The CDR3 contains 14 residues. Germline V gene sequence: CDR1 SGHTA, CDR2 FQGNSA. The CDR3 loop is CASGRVIGTDTQYF.

The rearrangement joins TRBV20-1 to TRBJ2-2; TCRdb's D call of TRBD2 is untestable without DNA. The CDR3 runs to 16 residues. Germline CDR1 is DFQATT and CDR2 is SNEGSKA (reference sequence). CDR3 sequence reads: CSARRLPGVETGELFF.

V gene TRBV6-9 combines with J gene TRBJ2-2; TCRdb returns TRBD2, unconfirmable since there is no DNA. The CDR3 is 15 amino acids. Germline V gives CDR1 MNHGY, CDR2 SVAAGI. The CDR3 protein is CASSYLREGAGELFF.

The chain has TRBV7-2 and TRBJ2-2; TCRdb proposes TRBD2, but this gene call is untestable without DNA. The CDR3 length is 16 residues. The V gene's germline CDR1 is SGHTA and CDR2 FQGNSA. The CDR3 spells CASSPTTSAKGGELFF.

The genes are TRBV2 and TRBJ2-7; the D gene TCRdb calls, TRBD2, cannot be checked with no DNA. The CDR3 is made up of 13 amino acids. The V gene's germline CDR1 is SNHLY and CDR2 FYNNEI. CDR3 loop: CASSVTRVNEQYF.

The chain has TRBV5-1 and TRBJ2-5. The CDR3 is made up of 14 amino acids. Germline V gene data show CDR1 as SGHRS and CDR2 as YFSETQ. This CDR3 is CASSLAGNQETQYF.

V usage is TRBV20-1 and J usage is TRBJ2-3; TCRdb proposes TRBD1, but this gene call is untestable without DNA. The CDR3 has 12 amino acids. Germline CDR1 reads DFQATT; CDR2 reads SNEGSKA (reference sequence). CDR3 protein: CSARVPRGTQYF.

The genes are TRBV24-1 and TRBJ2-1. Germline V gene lookup returns CDR1 KGHDR and CDR2 SFDVKD. CDR3 length: 14 residues. The CDR3: CASARGSSYNEQFF.

The genes are TRBV7-2 and TRBJ2-2. This CDR3 contains 14 residues. In germline, CDR1 is SGHTA, CDR2 FQGNSA. The CDR3 here is CASSLVFVGGELFF.

The rearrangement joins TRBV6-5 to TRBJ2-1; the D call of TRBD2 rests on TCRdb alone, since no DNA is present to check it. This CDR3 is 17 amino acids long. Germline V lookup: CDR1 MNHEY, CDR2 SVGAGI. The CDR3 loop is CASSYSKGTRGKNEQFF.

The chain employs TRBV6-2 or TRBV6-3 and TRBJ2-3. This CDR3 spans 18 amino acids. The germline V gene has CDR1 MNHEY and CDR2 SVGEGT. The CDR3 loop reads CASSYPVGSVLARHTQYF.

The rearrangement uses TRBV5-5 and TRBJ2-7. In germline, CDR1 is SGHKS, CDR2 YYEKEE (reference sequence). The CDR3 contains 14 residues. CDR3 sequence reads: CASSFRLSFPEQYF.

The J gene is TRBJ2-2, the V gene TRBV6-5; TCRdb picks TRBD2, but there is no DNA to check that call. Germline loops: CDR1 MNHEY, CDR2 SVGAGI. The CDR3 covers 14 residues. The CDR3 region is CASSSRLATGELFF.

The chain uses TRBV27 and TRBJ2-5; TCRdb returns TRBD2, unconfirmable since there is no DNA. The CDR3 has 14 residues. Germline assignment: CDR1 MNHEY and CDR2 SMNVEV (reference sequence). CDR3 loop: CASAWTSGEETQYF.

The chain has TRBV3-1 and TRBJ1-6; the TCRdb D gene call, TRBD1, has no DNA to confirm it. The V gene's germline CDR1 is LGHDT and CDR2 YNNKEL (reference sequence). The CDR3 has 14 residues. The CDR3 sequence is CASSLTTGTAPLHF.

This chain connects TRBV5-1 to TRBJ2-1; TCRdb indicates TRBD2, and absent DNA this call remains unverified. CDR1 is SGHRS, CDR2 YFSETQ, per germline. There are 18 residues in the CDR3. The CDR3: CASSFGLAGGPPGNEQFF.